The table lists the clone carrying this TCR beta chain with a few counts. The entry originates in a study of CD8+CD57+ T cells in acquired aplastic anemia. The wider study: Mean yield of DNA from sorted CD4+ and CD8+ cells was 3 to 3.5 ug.

TCR beta VDJ and CDR3 were profiled, and genomic DNA was the template. MiXCR, run by TCRdb on the reads, gives a single entry per CDR3 protein. This repertoire shows around 170,000 distinct CDR3 sequences, 40% to 50% found once; its top ten account for around 3%. Germline CDR1 reads SSHAT; CDR2 reads FNYEAQ (reference sequence). Trimming cost V 3 bases and J 5 bases, with 16 bases left between them. The length of the CDR3 is 15 residues. The sample taken for sequencing was sorted CD4+, CD8+, or CD8+CD57+ T cells (not recorded which) from PBMCs. This clonotype originated in a human donor in good health. V is TRBV7-7 and J is TRBJ2-5; the D gene could be TRBD1 or TRBD2 (5 bases each). The CDR3 DNA is TGTGCCAGCAGCTTTGGTGTTGGGGACGGGGAGACCCAGTACTTC. Translated: CASSFGVGDGETQYF. The entire variable domain, with the rest obtained from reference TRBV7-7 and TRBJ2-5, is as follows: GAGVSQSPRYKVTKRGQDVTLRCDPISSHATLYWYQQALGQGPEFLTYFNYEAQPDKSGLPSDRFSAERPEGSISTLTIQRTEQRDSAMYRCASSFGVGDGETQYFGPGTRLLVL.